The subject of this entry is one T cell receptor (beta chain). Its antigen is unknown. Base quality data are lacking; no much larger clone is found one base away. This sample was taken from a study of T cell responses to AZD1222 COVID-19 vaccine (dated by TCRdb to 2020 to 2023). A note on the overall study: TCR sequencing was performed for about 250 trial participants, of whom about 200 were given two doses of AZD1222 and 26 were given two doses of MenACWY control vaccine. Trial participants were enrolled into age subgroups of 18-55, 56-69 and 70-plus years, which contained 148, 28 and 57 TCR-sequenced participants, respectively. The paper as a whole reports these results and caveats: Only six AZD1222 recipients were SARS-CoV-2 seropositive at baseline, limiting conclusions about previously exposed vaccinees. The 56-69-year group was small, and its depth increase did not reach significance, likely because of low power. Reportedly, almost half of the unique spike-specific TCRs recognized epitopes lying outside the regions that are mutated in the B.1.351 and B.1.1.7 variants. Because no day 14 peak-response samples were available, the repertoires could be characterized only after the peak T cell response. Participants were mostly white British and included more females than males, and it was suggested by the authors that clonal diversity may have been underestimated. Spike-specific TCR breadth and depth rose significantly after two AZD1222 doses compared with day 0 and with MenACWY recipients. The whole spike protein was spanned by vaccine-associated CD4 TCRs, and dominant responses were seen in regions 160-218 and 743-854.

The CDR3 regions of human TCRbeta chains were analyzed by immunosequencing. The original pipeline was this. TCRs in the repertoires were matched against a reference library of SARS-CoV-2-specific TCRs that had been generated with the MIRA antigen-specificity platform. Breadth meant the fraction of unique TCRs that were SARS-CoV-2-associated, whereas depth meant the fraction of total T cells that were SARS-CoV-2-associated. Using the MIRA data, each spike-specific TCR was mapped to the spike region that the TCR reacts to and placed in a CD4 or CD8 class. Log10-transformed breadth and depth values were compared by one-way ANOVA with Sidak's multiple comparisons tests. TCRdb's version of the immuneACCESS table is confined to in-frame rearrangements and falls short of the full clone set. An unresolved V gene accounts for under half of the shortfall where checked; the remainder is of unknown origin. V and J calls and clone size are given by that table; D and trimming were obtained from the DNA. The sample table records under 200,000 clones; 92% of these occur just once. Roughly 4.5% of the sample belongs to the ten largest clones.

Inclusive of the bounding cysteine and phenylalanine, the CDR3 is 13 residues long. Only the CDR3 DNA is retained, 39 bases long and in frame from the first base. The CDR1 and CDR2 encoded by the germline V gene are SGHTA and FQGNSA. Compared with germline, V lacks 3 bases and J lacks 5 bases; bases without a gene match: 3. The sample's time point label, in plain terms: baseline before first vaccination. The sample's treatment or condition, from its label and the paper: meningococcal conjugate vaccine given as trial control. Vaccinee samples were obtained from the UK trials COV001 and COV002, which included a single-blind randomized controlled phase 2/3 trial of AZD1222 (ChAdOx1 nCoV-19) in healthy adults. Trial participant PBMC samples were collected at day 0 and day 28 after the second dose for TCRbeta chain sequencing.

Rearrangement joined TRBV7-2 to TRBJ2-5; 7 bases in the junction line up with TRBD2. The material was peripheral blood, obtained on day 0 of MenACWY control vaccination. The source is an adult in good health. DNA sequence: TGTGCCAGCAGCTTTGCGGGGGAGGAGACCCAGTACTTC. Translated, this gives CASSFAGEETQYF.